What follows is one T cell receptor beta chain and its context. These data originate in a study of control samples from healthy donors and cancer patients. The CDR3 spans 13 residues. From germline, CDR1 is SGHAT and CDR2 FQNNGV. Trimming pared 5 bases from V and 2 bases from J, leaving 9 bases between. The repertoire was sequenced with immunoSEQ multiplex PCR; TCRdb's copy has only in-frame clones and lacks some. The sample includes about 120,000 clones, around 92% seen only once; the top ten take around 40%. The chain combines TRBV11-2 with TRBJ1-2; D call uncertain. The clonotype comes from a man aged 50 to 59 in good health. Material: blood. This chain's CDR3 is CASSPVRNYGYTF. Here the CDR3 DNA reads TGTGCCAGCAGCCCCGTCAGGAACTATGGCTACACCTTC. Filled out from reference TRBV11-2 and TRBJ1-2, the complete variable domain reads EAGVAQSPRYKIIEKRQSVAFWCNPISGHATLYWYQQILGQGPKLLIQFQNNGVVDDSQLPKDRFSAERLKGVDSTLKIQPAKLEDSAVYLCASSPVRNYGYTFGSGTRLTVV.